Each of the 11 T cell receptor beta chains below was sequenced from the same sample in a study of blood T cell repertoires in COVID-19. Profiled with immunoSEQ multiplex PCR; TCRdb holds only in-frame clones, not every one. The sample contains around 74,000 clones, 85% to 90% of which appear only once. The sample was peripheral blood. Source of these receptors: a man aged 50 to 59 with active COVID-19.

The chain has TRBV10-2 and TRBJ2-1, with 7 bases that match TRBD1. After removal of 2 bases from V and 8 bases from J, the junction contained 3 bases not matched to a gene. The CDR3 covers 13 residues. Germline values: CDR1 WSHSY, CDR2 SAAADI. In DNA form, the CDR3 reads TGCGCCAGCAGTGAGCCTACAGGGGATGAGCAGTTCTTC. The encoded protein is CASSEPTGDEQFF.

This clone appeared once. The chain carries TRBV28 and TRBJ1-1, with D unresolved. This CDR3 is 15 amino acids long. Trimming pared 1 base from V and 1 base from J, leaving 10 bases between. From germline, CDR1 is MDHEN and CDR2 SYDVKM. The CDR3 region has the DNA TGTGCCAGCAGTTTATTTCGGCGGAGGAACACTGAAGCTTTCTTT. Its protein is CASSLFRRRNTEAFF.

This clone was picked up a small number of times. The CDR3 here is CASSRGAQGQRGGELFF. CDR3 bases: TGTGCCAGCAGCAGAGGGGCCCAGGGGCAAAGGGGCGGGGAGCTGTTTTTT. This chain links TRBV7-3 with TRBJ2-2; D perhaps matches TRBD1 (6 bases). The V gene's germline CDR1 is SGHTA and CDR2 FQGTGA. The CDR3 has 17 residues. Trimming shortened V by 5 bases and J by 7 bases, and 23 bases separated the two germline ends.

The chain has TRBV2 and TRBJ1-1; 7 bases line up with TRBD1. With V trimmed by 4 bases and J by 0 bases, 5 bases remained unmatched. CDR3 size: 15 residues. Germline assignment: CDR1 SNHLY and CDR2 FYNNEI. The CDR3 bases are TGTGCCAGCAGTGGGGGACAGCTCATGAACACTGAAGCTTTCTTT. Translation: CASSGGQLMNTEAFF.

This chain connects TRBV29-1 to TRBJ1-5, with a tentative D call TRBD1 (6 bases). CDR3 length: 13 residues. V was clipped by 3 bases and J by 7 bases, with 13 bases between them. Germline V gene sequence: CDR1 SQVTM, CDR2 ANQGSEA. Here the CDR3 reads CSVDGGAGQPQHF. The CDR3, as DNA: TGCAGCGTTGACGGGGGGGCGGGACAGCCCCAGCATTTT. Supplemented by reference TRBV29-1 and TRBJ1-5, the full variable domain reads SAVISQKPSRDICQRGTSLTIQCQVDSQVTMMFWYRQQPGQSLTLIATANQGSEATYESGFVIDKFPISRPNLTFSTLTVSNMSPEDSSIYLCSVDGGAGQPQHFGDGTRLSIL.

V usage is TRBV4-2 and J usage is TRBJ2-1; D gene unclear. With 1 base removed from V and 4 bases from J, the gap between germline ends came to 5 bases. This CDR3 region has 13 residues. Germline V lookup: CDR1 LGHNA, CDR2 YNFKEQ. CDR3 sequence reads: CASSQGGYNEQFF. The CDR3 nucleotides are TGTGCCAGCAGCCAAGGAGGTTACAATGAGCAGTTCTTC.

This clone appeared a few times. The rearrangement uses TRBV7-6 and TRBJ2-7; D might be TRBD1 (5 bases). CDR1 and CDR2 from the germline V gene are SGHVS and FNYEAQ. The CDR3 is 13 amino acids. Trimming removed 5 bases from V and 3 bases from J, with 11 bases in between. In DNA, the CDR3 is TGTGCCAGCAGCCTACAGGTAGACTACGAGCAGTACTTC. Translated, it gives CASSLQVDYEQYF. Combining the CDR3 with reference TRBV7-6 and TRBJ2-7 gives the whole variable domain GAGVSQSPRYKVTKRGQDVALRCDPISGHVSLYWYRQALGQGPEFLTYFNYEAQQDKSGLPNDRFSAERPEGSISTLTIQRTEQRDSAMYRCASSLQVDYEQYFGPGTRLTVT.

The chain has TRBV19 and TRBJ2-4; 8 bases fit TRBD2. Germline CDR1 reads LNHDA; CDR2 reads SQIVND (reference sequence). The CDR3 consists of 14 residues. V gave up 5 bases and J gave up 16 bases; unmatched junction bases: 16. CDR3 coding DNA: TGTGCCAGTAGTGCCCCCGGGGGGGGGCCGACCCTATACTTC. It codes for CASSAPGGGPTLYF.

V and J are TRBV6-2 or TRBV6-3 and TRBJ2-2, with no clear D. Trimming pared 2 bases from V and 2 bases from J, leaving 6 bases between. This CDR3 region has 14 residues. In germline, CDR1 is MNHEY, CDR2 SVGEGT. The CDR3 loop is CASSYTRNTGELFF. Here the CDR3 DNA reads TGTGCCAGCAGTTACACTCGAAACACCGGGGAGCTGTTTTTT.

The chain is built from TRBV5-1 and TRBJ2-5, with D tentatively TRBD2 (5 bases). This CDR3 has 15 amino acids. In germline, CDR1 is SGHRS, CDR2 YFSETQ. The V and J ends lost 1 base and 5 bases respectively, with 15 bases between them. For the CDR3, the DNA is TGCGCCAGCAGCTTGTCCGGCCAACGAGGGGAGACCCAGTACTTC. Translation gives CASSLSGQRGETQYF. Complete variable domain (other parts from reference TRBV5-1 and TRBJ2-5): KAGVTQTPRYLIKTRGQQVTLSCSPISGHRSVSWYQQTPGQGLQFLFEYFSETQRNKGNFPGRFSGRQFSNSRSEMNVSTLELGDSALYLCASSLSGQRGETQYFGPGTRLLVL.

The rearrangement joins TRBV7-2 to TRBJ1-2, with no clear D. The CDR3 has 13 residues. The V end was cut by 4 bases, the J end by 3 bases, with 9 bases between. Germline loops: CDR1 SGHTA, CDR2 FQGNSA. CDR3 nucleotide sequence: TGTGCCAGCAGCTCCTTTGCGGACTATGGCTACACCTTC. It specifies CASSSFADYGYTF.